This T cell receptor (beta chain) was captured in a study of blood T cells in healthy people across ages. The germline V gene encodes CDR1 MNHEY and CDR2 SMNVEV (reference sequence). The germline V and J ends were trimmed by 8 bases and 4 bases, with 6 bases remaining between them. This CDR3 region has 11 residues. Points from the study as a whole: Per-million-T-cell TCR beta diversity fell roughly linearly with age.

A second roughly 6 to 12 cycle PCR used barcoded and J-beta primers. TCRdb recomputed calls from the 5' RACE reads with MiXCR, one row per CDR3 protein. The repertoire includes around 1,000,000 distinct CDR3 sequences, under 30% of them detected once, and around 0.75% sits in the top ten. On this clonotype itself: Antigen: not known.

This same sample was also taken into another study, of T cells of mothers and their children. That work states: An overlap that was slightly higher, though non-significant, was seen in related mother-child pairs versus unrelated pairs.

This receptor was identified in a girl aged 2 to 9 in good health. The specimen was blood. This chain connects TRBV27 to TRBJ2-1; no clear D gene. The CDR3, as DNA: TGTGCCAGCCAACAGTACAATGAGCAGTTCTTC. Translated: CASQQYNEQFF.